This T cell receptor beta chain is drawn from a study of regulatory T cells in long-lasting Graves disease. Regarding the study as a whole: Persistent patients shared more public clonotypes (about 2,800) than newly diagnosed patients (about 940).

Time point described: newly diagnosed GD, antithyroid drugs for less than 3 months. The TCR library was made from RNA that had been extracted from PBMCs in TRIzol. This clonotype has only a few counts. Its specificity is not known. Arm-PCR with iRepertoire HTBI primers amplified the CDR3 regions for these TCR beta libraries. In the original analysis: Taken together, the samples had 62 TRBV and 13 to 15 TRBJ segments identified. TCRdb redid the calling of the multiplex PCR reads with MiXCR, one entry per CDR3 protein. The V and J calls, along with clone size, are taken from TCRdb and not from the paper's own processing. In the table there are about 610,000 distinct CDR3 sequences, around 15% of which are singletons. This same sample was also taken into another study, of T cells in Graves' hyperthyroidism and ophthalmopathy. Turning to that study: Most thyroid clonotypes with frequency above 0.001 were detected in blood.

The sample was peripheral blood mononuclear cells (PBMCs), taken at new diagnosis, from a patient treated with antithyroid drugs. This receptor was identified in a man aged 18 to 29 with Graves disease.

The CDR3: CASSPVGTGGDPSTDTQYF. CDR3 DNA sequence: TGTGCCAGCTCACCGGTCGGGACAGGGGGTGATCCTAGCACAGATACGCAGTATTTT. V is TRBV18 and J is TRBJ2-3; TRBD1 matches at 11 bases. The CDR3 loop spans 19 amino acids. Germline V lookup: CDR1 KGHSH, CDR2 LQKENI. J was trimmed by 0 bases and V by 3 bases; bases with no gene match: 11.